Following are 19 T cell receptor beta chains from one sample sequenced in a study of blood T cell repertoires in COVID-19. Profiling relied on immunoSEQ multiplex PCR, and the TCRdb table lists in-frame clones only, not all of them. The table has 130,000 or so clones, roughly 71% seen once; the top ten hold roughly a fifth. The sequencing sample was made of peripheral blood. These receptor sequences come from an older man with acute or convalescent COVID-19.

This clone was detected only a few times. CDR3 sequence: CASSLRQTNEKLFF. CDR3 in DNA: TGCGCCAGCAGCTTGCGTCAGACTAATGAAAAACTGTTTTTT. The chain carries TRBV5-1 and TRBJ1-4; unclear D gene. Trimming cost V 1 base and J 2 bases, with 6 bases left between them. The germline V gene encodes CDR1 SGHRS and CDR2 YFSETQ. This CDR3 comprises 14 residues.

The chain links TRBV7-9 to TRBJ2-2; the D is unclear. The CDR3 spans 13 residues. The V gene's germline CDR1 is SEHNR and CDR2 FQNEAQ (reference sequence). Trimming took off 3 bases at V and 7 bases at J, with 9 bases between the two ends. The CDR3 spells CASSLTFGGELFF. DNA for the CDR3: TGTGCCAGCAGCTTGACTTTTGGCGGGGAGCTGTTTTTT.

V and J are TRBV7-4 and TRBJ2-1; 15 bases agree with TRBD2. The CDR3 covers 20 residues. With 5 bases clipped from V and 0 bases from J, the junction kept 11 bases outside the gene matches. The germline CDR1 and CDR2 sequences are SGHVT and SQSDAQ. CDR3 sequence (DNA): TGTGCCAGCAGCCCTGGTACCCGGACTAGCGGGAGGGGCTCCTACAATGAGCAGTTCTTC. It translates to CASSPGTRTSGRGSYNEQFF. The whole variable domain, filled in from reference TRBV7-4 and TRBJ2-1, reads GAGVSQSPRYKVAKRGRDVALRCDSISGHVTLYWYRQTLGQGSEVLTYSQSDAQRDKSGRPSGRFSAERPERSVSTLKIQRTEQGDSAVYLCASSPGTRTSGRGSYNEQFFGPGTRLTVL.

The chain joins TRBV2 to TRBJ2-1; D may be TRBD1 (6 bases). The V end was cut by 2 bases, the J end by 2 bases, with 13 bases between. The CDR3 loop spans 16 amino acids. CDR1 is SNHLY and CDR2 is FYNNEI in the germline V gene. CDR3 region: CASSERGGRTYNEQFF. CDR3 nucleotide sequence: TGTGCCAGCAGTGAACGAGGGGGTAGAACCTACAATGAGCAGTTCTTC. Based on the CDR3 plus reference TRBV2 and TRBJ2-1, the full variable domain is EPEVTQTPSHQVTQMGQEVILRCVPISNHLYFYWYRQILGQKVEFLVSFYNNEISEKSEIFDDQFSVERPDGSNFTLKIRSTKLEDSAMYFCASSERGGRTYNEQFFGPGTRLTVL.

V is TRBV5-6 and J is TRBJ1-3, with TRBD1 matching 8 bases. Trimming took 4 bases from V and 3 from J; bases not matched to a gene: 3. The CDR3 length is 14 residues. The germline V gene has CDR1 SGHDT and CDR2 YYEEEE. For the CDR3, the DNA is TGTGCCAGCAGCCAGGGGGCTTTTGGAAACACCATATATTTT. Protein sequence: CASSQGAFGNTIYF.

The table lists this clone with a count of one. The CDR3 region is CASSKEVWSVQETQYF. The DNA of the CDR3 is TGTGCCAGCAGCAAAGAAGTATGGTCAGTCCAAGAGACCCAGTACTTC. V gene TRBV21-1 combines with J gene TRBJ2-5; TRBD1 is the table's D call, not checked against the DNA. TRBV21-1 counts as a pseudogene. The CDR3 runs to 16 residues.

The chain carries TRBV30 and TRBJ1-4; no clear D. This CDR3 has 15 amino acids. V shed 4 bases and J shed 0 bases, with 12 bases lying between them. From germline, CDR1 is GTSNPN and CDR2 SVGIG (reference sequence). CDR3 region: CAWKRMRATNEKLFF. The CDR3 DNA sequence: TGTGCCTGGAAGAGGATGCGGGCAACTAATGAAAAACTGTTTTTT.

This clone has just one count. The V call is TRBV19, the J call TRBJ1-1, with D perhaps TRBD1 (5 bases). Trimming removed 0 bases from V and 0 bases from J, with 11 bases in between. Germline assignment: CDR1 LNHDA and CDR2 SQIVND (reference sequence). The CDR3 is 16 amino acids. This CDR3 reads CASSIEQGSMNTEAFF. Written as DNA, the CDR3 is TGTGCCAGTAGTATAGAGCAGGGATCCATGAACACTGAAGCTTTCTTT.

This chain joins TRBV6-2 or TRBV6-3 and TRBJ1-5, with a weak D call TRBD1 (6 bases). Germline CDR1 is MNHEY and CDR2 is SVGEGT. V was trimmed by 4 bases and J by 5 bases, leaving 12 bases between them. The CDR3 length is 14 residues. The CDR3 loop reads CASSLQGDYQPQHF. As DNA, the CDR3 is TGTGCCAGCAGTTTACAGGGTGACTATCAGCCCCAGCATTTT.

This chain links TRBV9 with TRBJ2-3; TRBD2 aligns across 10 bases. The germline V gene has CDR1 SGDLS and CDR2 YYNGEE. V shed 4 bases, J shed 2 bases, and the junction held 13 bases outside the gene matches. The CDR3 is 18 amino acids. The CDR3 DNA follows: TGTGCCAGCAGCCTGGGGACTAGCGCGGTCTCAACCACAGATACGCAGTATTTT. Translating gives CASSLGTSAVSTTDTQYF. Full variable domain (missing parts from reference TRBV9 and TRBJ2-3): DSGVTQTPKHLITATGQRVTLRCSPRSGDLSVYWYQQSLDQGLQFLIQYYNGEERAKGNILERFSAQQFPDLHSELNLSSLELGDSALYFCASSLGTSAVSTTDTQYFGPGTRLTVL.

In DNA, the CDR3 is TGTGCCAGCAGTTACGGGCAGAAAGAGACCCAGTACTTC. Encoded protein: CASSYGQKETQYF. The chain recombines TRBV6-5 with TRBJ2-5; D remains ambiguous. There are 13 residues in the CDR3. With 2 bases removed from V and 3 bases from J, the gap between germline ends came to 7 bases. CDR1 and CDR2 from the germline V gene are MNHEY and SVGAGI.

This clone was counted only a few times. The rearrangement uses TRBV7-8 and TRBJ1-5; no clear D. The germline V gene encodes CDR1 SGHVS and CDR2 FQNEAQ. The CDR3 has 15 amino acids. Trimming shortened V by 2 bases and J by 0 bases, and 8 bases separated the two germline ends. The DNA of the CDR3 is TGTGCCAGCAGCTTAAGCTGGTCTAGCAATCAGCCCCAGCATTTT. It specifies CASSLSWSSNQPQHF.

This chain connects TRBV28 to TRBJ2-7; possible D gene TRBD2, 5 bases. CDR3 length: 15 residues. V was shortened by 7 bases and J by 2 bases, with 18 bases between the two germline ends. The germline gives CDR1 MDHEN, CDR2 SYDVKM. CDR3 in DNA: TGTGCCAGCACCTTCGGTGGACGGGGTACCTACGAGCAGTACTTC. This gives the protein CASTFGGRGTYEQYF.

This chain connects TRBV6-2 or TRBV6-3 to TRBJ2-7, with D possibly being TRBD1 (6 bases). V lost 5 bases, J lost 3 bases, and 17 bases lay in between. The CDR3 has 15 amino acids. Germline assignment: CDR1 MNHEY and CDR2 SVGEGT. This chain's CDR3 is CASSGLWDTRYEQYF. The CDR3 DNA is TGTGCCAGCAGTGGCCTCTGGGACACCCGCTACGAGCAGTACTTC.

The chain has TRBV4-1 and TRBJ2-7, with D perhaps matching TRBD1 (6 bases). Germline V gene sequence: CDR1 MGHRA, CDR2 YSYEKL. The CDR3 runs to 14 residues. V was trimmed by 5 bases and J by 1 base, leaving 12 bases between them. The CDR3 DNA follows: TGCGCCAGCAGCTTGGACAGTGGATCCTACGAGCAGTACTTC. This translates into CASSLDSGSYEQYF.

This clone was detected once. Written as DNA, the CDR3 is TGTGCCAGCACCCCCAGACCAAGCGATGAAGCTTTCTTT. It yields the protein CASTPRPSDEAFF. The chain has TRBV12-3 or TRBV12-4 and TRBJ1-1, with unresolved D. Trimming cost V 7 bases and J 7 bases, with 16 bases left between them. The CDR3 spans 13 residues.

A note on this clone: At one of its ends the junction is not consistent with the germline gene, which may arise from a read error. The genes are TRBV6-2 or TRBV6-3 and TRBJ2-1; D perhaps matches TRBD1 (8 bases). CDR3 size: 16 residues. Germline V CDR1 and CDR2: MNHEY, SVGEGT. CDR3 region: CASNYRGGAPYNEQFF. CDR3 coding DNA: TGTGCCAGCAATTACAGGGGGGGGGCCCCCTACAATGAGCAGTTCTTC.

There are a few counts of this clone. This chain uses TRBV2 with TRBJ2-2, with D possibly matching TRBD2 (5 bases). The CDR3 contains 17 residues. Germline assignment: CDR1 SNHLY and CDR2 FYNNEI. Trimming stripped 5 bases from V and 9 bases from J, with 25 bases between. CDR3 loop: CASSRPPDAGSHRELFF. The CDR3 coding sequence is TGTGCCAGCAGTCGCCCCCCCGATGCGGGTTCACACCGGGAGCTGTTTTTT. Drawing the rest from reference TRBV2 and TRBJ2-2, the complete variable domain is EPEVTQTPSHQVTQMGQEVILRCVPISNHLYFYWYRQILGQKVEFLVSFYNNEISEKSEIFDDQFSVERPDGSNFTLKIRSTKLEDSAMYFCASSRPPDAGSHRELFFGEGSRLTVL.

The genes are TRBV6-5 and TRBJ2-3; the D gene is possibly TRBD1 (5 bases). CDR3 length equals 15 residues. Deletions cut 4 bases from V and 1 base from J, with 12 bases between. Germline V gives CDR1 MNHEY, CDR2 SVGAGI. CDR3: CASSLQALGTDTQYF. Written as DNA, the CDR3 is TGTGCCAGCAGTTTACAGGCGCTAGGCACAGATACGCAGTATTTT.